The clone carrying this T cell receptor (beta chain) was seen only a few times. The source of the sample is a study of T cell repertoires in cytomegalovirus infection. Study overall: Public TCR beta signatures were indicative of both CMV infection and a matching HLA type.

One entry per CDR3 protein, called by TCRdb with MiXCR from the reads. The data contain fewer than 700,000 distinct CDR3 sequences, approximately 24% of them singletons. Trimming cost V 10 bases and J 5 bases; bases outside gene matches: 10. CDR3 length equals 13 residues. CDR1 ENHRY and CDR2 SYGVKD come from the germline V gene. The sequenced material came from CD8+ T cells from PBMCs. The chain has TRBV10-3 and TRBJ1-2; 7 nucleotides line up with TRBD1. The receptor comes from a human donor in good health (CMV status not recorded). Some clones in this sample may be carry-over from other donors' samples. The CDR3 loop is CATGTVEIYGYTF. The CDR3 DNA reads TGTGCCACTGGGACAGTCGAAATTTATGGCTACACCTTC.